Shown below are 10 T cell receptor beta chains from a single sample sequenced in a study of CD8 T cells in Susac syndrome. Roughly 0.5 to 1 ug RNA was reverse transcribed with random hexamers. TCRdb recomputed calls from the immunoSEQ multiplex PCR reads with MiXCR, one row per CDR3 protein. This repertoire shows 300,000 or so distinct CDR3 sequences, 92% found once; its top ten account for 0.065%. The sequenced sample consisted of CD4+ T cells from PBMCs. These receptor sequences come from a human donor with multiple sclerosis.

The CDR3: CASSMDRGLQPQHF. Written as DNA, the CDR3 is TGTGCCAGCAGTATGGACAGGGGGCTTCAGCCCCAGCATTTT. This sequence joins TRBV12-3 or TRBV12-4 and TRBJ1-5; 11 bases match TRBD1. This CDR3 contains 14 residues. The ends lost 5 bases at V and 6 bases at J; junction bases unmatched: 3.

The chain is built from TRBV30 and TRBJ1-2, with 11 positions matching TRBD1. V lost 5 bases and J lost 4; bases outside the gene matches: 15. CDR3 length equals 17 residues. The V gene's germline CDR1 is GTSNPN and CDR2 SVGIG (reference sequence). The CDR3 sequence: CAWCAPGQGDLGYGYTF. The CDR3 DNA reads TGTGCCTGGTGCGCTCCGGGACAGGGGGATTTGGGCTATGGCTACACCTTC.

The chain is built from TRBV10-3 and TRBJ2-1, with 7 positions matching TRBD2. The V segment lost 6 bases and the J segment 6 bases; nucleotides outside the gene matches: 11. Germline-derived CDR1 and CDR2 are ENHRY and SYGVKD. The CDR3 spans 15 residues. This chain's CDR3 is CAISSVGGMINEQFF. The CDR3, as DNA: TGTGCCATCAGCTCCGTGGGGGGGATGATCAATGAGCAGTTCTTC.

For the CDR3, the DNA is TGTGCCAGCAGGGGCAAGGCGGCCTACAATGAGCAGTTCTTC. This sequence encodes CASRGKAAYNEQFF. V gene TRBV2 combines with J gene TRBJ2-1, with no clear D. CDR3 length: 14 residues. Trimming took off 6 bases at V and 2 bases at J, with 11 bases between the two ends. Germline loops: CDR1 SNHLY, CDR2 FYNNEI. The full variable domain, its missing parts supplied by reference TRBV2 and TRBJ2-1, is EPEVTQTPSHQVTQMGQEVILRCVPISNHLYFYWYRQILGQKVEFLVSFYNNEISEKSEIFDDQFSVERPDGSNFTLKIRSTKLEDSAMYFCASRGKAAYNEQFFGPGTRLTVL.

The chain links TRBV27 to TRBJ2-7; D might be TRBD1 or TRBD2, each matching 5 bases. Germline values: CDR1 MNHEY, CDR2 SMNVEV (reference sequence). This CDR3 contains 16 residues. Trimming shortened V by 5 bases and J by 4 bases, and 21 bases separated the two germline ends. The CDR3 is CASSKSGTGKSYEQYF. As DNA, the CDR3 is TGTGCCAGCAGTAAGTCCGGGACGGGGAAGTCTTACGAGCAGTACTTC.

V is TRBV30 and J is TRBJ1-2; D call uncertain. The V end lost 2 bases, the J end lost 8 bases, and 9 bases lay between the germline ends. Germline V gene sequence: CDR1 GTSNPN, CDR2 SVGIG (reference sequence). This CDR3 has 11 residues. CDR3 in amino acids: CAWSLQGGYTF. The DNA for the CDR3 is TGTGCCTGGAGTCTCCAAGGAGGCTACACCTTC.

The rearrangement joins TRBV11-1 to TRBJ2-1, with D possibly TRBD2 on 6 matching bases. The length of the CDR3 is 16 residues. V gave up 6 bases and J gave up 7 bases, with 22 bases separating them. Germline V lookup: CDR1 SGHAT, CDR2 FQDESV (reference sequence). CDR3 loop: CASSPVYGTGSNEQFF. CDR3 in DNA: TGTGCCAGCAGTCCCGTCTACGGGACTGGGAGTAATGAGCAGTTCTTC.

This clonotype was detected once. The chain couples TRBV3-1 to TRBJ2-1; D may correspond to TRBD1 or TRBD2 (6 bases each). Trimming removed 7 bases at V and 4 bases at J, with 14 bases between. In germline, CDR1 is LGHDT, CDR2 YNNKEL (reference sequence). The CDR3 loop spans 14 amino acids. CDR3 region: CASNRGGLYNEQFF. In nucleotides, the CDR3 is TGTGCCAGCAATAGAGGGGGGCTTTACAATGAGCAGTTCTTC.

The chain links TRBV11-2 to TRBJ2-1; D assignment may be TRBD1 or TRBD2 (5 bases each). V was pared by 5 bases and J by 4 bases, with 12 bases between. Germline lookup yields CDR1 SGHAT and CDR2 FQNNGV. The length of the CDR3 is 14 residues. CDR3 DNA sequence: TGTGCCAGCAGCATCCGGGACCGATACAATGAGCAGTTCTTC. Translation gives CASSIRDRYNEQFF.

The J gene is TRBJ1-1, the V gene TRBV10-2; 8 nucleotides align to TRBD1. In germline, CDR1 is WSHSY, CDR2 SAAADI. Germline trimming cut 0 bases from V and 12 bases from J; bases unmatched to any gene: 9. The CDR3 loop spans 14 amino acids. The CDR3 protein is CASSESSRGRVTFF. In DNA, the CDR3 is TGCGCCAGCAGTGAGTCTTCCAGGGGGCGTGTTACTTTCTTT.